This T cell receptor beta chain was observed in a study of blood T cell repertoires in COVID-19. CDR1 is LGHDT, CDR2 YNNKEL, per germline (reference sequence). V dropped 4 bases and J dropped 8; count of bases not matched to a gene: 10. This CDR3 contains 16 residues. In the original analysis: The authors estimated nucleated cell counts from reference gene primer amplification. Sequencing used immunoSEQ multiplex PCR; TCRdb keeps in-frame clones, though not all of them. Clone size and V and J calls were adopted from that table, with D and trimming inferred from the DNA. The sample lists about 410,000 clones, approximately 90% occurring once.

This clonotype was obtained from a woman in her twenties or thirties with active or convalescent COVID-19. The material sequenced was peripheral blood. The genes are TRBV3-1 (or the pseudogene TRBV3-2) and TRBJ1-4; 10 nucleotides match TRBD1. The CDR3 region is CASSLSGQGGGEKLFF. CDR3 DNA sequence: TGTGCCAGCAGCCTCTCAGGACAGGGGGGAGGCGAAAAACTGTTTTTT.